In this sample, the clone carrying this T cell receptor beta chain turned up a few times. TCRdb recomputed calls from the PCR reads with MiXCR, one row per CDR3 protein. The table has more than 11,000 distinct CDR3 sequences, approximately 44% seen once; the top ten hold approximately 15%. Samples came from patients with localized non-small cell lung adenocarcinoma. This sample was taken from a study of CD4 and CD8 cells across lung adenocarcinoma regions. The CDR3 is 14 amino acids. V was pared by 5 bases and J by 3 bases, with 10 bases between. Germline CDR1 reads SGHTA; CDR2 reads FQGNSA. The V gene is TRBV7-2, the J gene TRBJ2-2; D gene uncertain. Sequencing input: CD4+ T cells from the center of a lung tumor. This sequence was found in a male donor with lung adenocarcinoma. The CD4 and CD8 labels of this study may be unreliable. The CDR3 loop reads CASSPFVDTGELFF. CDR3 sequence (DNA): TGTGCCAGCAGCCCCTTCGTTGACACCGGGGAGCTGTTTTTT.